A selection of T cell receptor beta chains follows, all from one sample in a study of T cells in Graves' hyperthyroidism and ophthalmopathy. In TCRdb, the multiplex PCR reads were re-called with MiXCR into one record per CDR3 protein. This table has some 460,000 distinct CDR3 sequences, about 15% appearing once. The source material was blood. These receptors came from a woman under 30 with Graves' hyperthyroidism. The CDR3 runs from the conserved cysteine through the conserved F or W. The D gene is left open where the match is weak. The listing skips clone size in some rows; elsewhere it reads once, few, many or a size class.

clone size	D gene	V gene	J gene	CDR3 DNA	CDR3 protein
many	NA	TRBV6-1	TRBJ1-5	TGTGCCAGCAGAGAGACGGAGTATAGCAATCAGCCCCAGCATTTT	CASRETEYSNQPQHF
NA	TRBD2	TRBV11-1	TRBJ2-1	TGTGCCAGCAGCTTGACCGGGACTAACAATGAGCAGTTCTTC	CASSLTGTNNEQFF
many	TRBD1	TRBV29-1	TRBJ1-5	TGCAGCGCCGTAGACAGGGCGGATCAGCCCCAGCATTTT	CSAVDRADQPQHF
many	NA	TRBV30	TRBJ1-4	TGTGCCTGGAGGAAAAACGGGACACCGGGAAAACTGTTTTTT	CAWRKNGTPGKLFF
many	NA	TRBV12-3/TRBV12-4	TRBJ1-4	TGTGCCAGCAGTTTTGTGCTTTCAACTAATGAAAAACTGTTTTTT	CASSFVLSTNEKLFF
many	NA	TRBV5-1	TRBJ2-2	TGTGCCAGCAGCTTAGTAGGCACCGGGGAGCTGTTTTTT	CASSLVGTGELFF
few	NA	TRBV19	TRBJ1-3	TGTGCCAGTACCCCCGGGGGTATTCTGAGCTCTGGAAACACCATATATTTT	CASTPGGILSSGNTIYF
many	NA	TRBV7-2	TRBJ2-1	TGTGCCAGCAGCTTAGTGGGGCTAGACAATGAGCAGTTCTTC	CASSLVGLDNEQFF
few	NA	TRBV6-4	TRBJ1-6	TGTGCCAGCAGCGCAGGGGAAAGGTCACCCCTCCACTTT	CASSAGERSPLHF
many	NA	TRBV18	TRBJ2-7	TGTGCCAGCTCACGGGCCGGGAGCTCCTACGAGCAGTACTTC	CASSRAGSSYEQYF
NA	NA	TRBV5-8	TRBJ2-7	TGTGCCAGCAGCTCCGGGCCCATTTCCTACGAGCAGTACTTC	CASSSGPISYEQYF
NA	NA	TRBV27	TRBJ2-2	TGTGCCAGCAGTTTGTTGCGGGGCGGGGAGCTGTTTTTT	CASSLLRGGELFF
many	TRBD1	TRBV19	TRBJ1-5	TGTGCCAGTAGTTCAGGGGGCGAGGATCAGCCCCAGCATTTT	CASSSGGEDQPQHF
few	NA	TRBV4-1	TRBJ1-4	TGCGCCAGCAGCAAAGGGAGACGGAATGAAAAACTGTTTTTT	CASSKGRRNEKLFF
many	NA	TRBV2	TRBJ2-2	TGTGCCACAAGACAGAAGTTCACCGGGGAGCTGTTTTTT	CATRQKFTGELFF
many	TRBD1	TRBV2	TRBJ2-7	TGTGCCAGCAGTGATATAGGTGGTATGTGGACAGGGGAAAAATCCTACGAGCAGTACTTC	CASSDIGGMWTGEKSYEQYF
few	NA	TRBV7-9	TRBJ2-5	TGTGCCAGCAGCTTAGTCGGTTTGCCGGCTCAGTACTTC	CASSLVGLPAQYF
NA	NA	TRBV3-1	TRBJ2-1	TGTGCCAGCAGCCCGGCGGGCCAGGAGTTCTTC	CASSPAGQEFF
many	NA	TRBV12-3/TRBV12-4	TRBJ2-6	TGTGCCAGCATAAGGCCGACGACTGGGGCCAACGTCCTGACTTTC	CASIRPTTGANVLTF
once	TRBD2	TRBV29-1	TRBJ2-2	TGCAGCGTTGCTCCCACTAGCGGGAGAGCCGGGGAGCTGTTTTTT	CSVAPTSGRAGELFF
many	NA	TRBV5-1	TRBJ1-2	TGCGCCAGCAGCTTGGGGGTCGCAGAGTACTATGGCTACACCTTC	CASSLGVAEYYGYTF
many	NA	TRBV13	TRBJ2-7	TGTGCCAGCAGCTTAGGGGCGTACTACGAGCAGTACTTC	CASSLGAYYEQYF
many	NA	TRBV2	TRBJ2-7	TGTGCCAGCATGTTGGAACACTCCTACGAGCAGTACTTC	CASMLEHSYEQYF
many	TRBD1	TRBV5-1	TRBJ2-7	TGCGCCAGCAGCTTGTCATCGACAGGGTACGCCGAGCAGTACTTC	CASSLSSTGYAEQYF
NA	TRBD1	TRBV28	TRBJ2-7	TGTGCCAGCAGATCGCTACAGGGGGCGTACGAGCAGTACTTC	CASRSLQGAYEQYF
few	TRBD1	TRBV7-6	TRBJ2-3	TGTGCCAGCAGCTTAACGGCGACAGGGGGCACAGATACGCAGTATTTT	CASSLTATGGTDTQYF
many	NA	TRBV5-1	TRBJ1-1	TGCGCCAGCAGCTTGAGCCAACCGGGGTACACTGAAGCTTTCTTT	CASSLSQPGYTEAFF
NA	NA	TRBV6-1	TRBJ1-5	TGTGCCGCGACGGTTTATAGCAATCAGCCCCAGCATTTT	CAATVYSNQPQHF
few	NA	TRBV10-3	TRBJ2-1	TGTGCCACCCCCCCAAAGGACAGATCGGTCAATGAGCAGTTCTTC	CATPPKDRSVNEQFF
many	NA	TRBV13	TRBJ1-6	TGTGCCAGCAGCTTAGGGGGGGCGTCCTATAATTCACCCCTCCACTTT	CASSLGGASYNSPLHF
many	NA	TRBV7-8	TRBJ1-4	TGTGCCAGCAGCTTAGGGACGGGGACCGAGGATGAAAAACTGTACCGACTGTTTTTT	CASSLGTGTEDEKLYRLFF
many	TRBD1	TRBV10-3	TRBJ1-2	TGTGCCATCAGTGAGGCAGGGGGCCCGAGTGGCTACACCTTC	CAISEAGGPSGYTF
NA	NA	TRBV19	TRBJ1-5	TGTGCCAGTAGTATAGGGGCACGGAGCAATCAGCCCCAGCATTTT	CASSIGARSNQPQHF
many	NA	TRBV18	TRBJ1-2	TGTGCCAGCTCACCACCGAAGGGGAGCTATGGCTACACCTTC	CASSPPKGSYGYTF
many	TRBD1	TRBV5-5	TRBJ2-1	TGTGCCAGCAGCCTACAGGGGGCGGCTGAGCAGTTCTTC	CASSLQGAAEQFF
many	TRBD2	TRBV2	TRBJ2-7	TGTGCCAGCATCCCGACCGGGACTAGCGGGTTTGAGCAGTACTTC	CASIPTGTSGFEQYF
many	NA	TRBV14	TRBJ1-5	TGTGCCAGCAGACCTACCGGTAACGGCAATCAGCCCCAGCATTTT	CASRPTGNGNQPQHF
few	NA	TRBV18	TRBJ1-3	TGTGCCAGCTCACCAAGCGGGGCGGGAAACACCATATATTTT	CASSPSGAGNTIYF
many	TRBD1	TRBV3-1	TRBJ2-7	TGTGCCAGCAGCCACCCTAAGACAGGGGAGCAGTACTTC	CASSHPKTGEQYF
NA	NA	TRBV11-2	TRBJ2-3	TGTGCCAGCAGCCCCCCAAGTGGACAGTCTAGCACAGATACGCAGTATTTT	CASSPPSGQSSTDTQYF
many	NA	TRBV18	TRBJ2-3	TGTGCCAGCTTCACCCCTAGCCCCGAGGGGAATACGCAGTATTTT	CASFTPSPEGNTQYF
many	NA	TRBV29-1	TRBJ1-1	TGCAGCGGTTCAGGGCGGGCGACTGAAGCTTTCTTT	CSGSGRATEAFF
many	NA	TRBV7-8	TRBJ2-1	TGTGCCAGCAGCTTAGGGAGGGGGGGGGTGAATGAGCAGTTCTTC	CASSLGRGGVNEQFF
many	TRBD2	TRBV7-8	TRBJ2-1	TGTGCCAGCAGTCATAGCGGGAGCTACAATGAGCAGTTCTTC	CASSHSGSYNEQFF
many	TRBD2	TRBV11-2	TRBJ2-3	TGTGCCAGCAGGGCGGGGGGGCTCACAGATACGCAGTATTTT	CASRAGGLTDTQYF
many	NA	TRBV20-1	TRBJ1-2	TGCAGTGCTAGAGAAACAGGGTCTAACTATGGCTACACCTTC	CSARETGSNYGYTF
many	TRBD1	TRBV24-1	TRBJ1-5	TGTGCCACCAGTGAAGGACAGGGCGGTCAGCCCCAGCATTTT	CATSEGQGGQPQHF
few	TRBD2	TRBV5-4	TRBJ2-1	TGTGCCAGCTCCATTCACGGCGGGAGCTCCTACAATGAGCAGTTCTTC	CASSIHGGSSYNEQFF
few	NA	TRBV20-1	TRBJ1-6	TGCAGTGCTAGAGATCCACTGGCCGGGGATTCACCCCTCCACTTT	CSARDPLAGDSPLHF
NA	TRBD1	TRBV2	TRBJ1-2	TGTGCCAGCGTCCGACAGGGTTCCAACTATGGCTACACCTTC	CASVRQGSNYGYTF
NA	NA	TRBV5-1	TRBJ2-2	TGCGCCAGCAGCTTGAGAGCCCCAGGGGCCGGGGAGCTGTTTTTT	CASSLRAPGAGELFF
NA	TRBD1	TRBV3-1	TRBJ1-6	TGTGCCAGCAGCCCTCGGACAGGCTCACCCCTCCACTTT	CASSPRTGSPLHF
few	NA	TRBV20-1	TRBJ1-2	TGCAGTGCCCCCCGAAGGGGGGGCTACACCTTC	CSAPRRGGYTF
many	NA	TRBV5-1	TRBJ1-1	TGCGCCAGCAGCTTGGAGGGGGGGACCAACACTGAAGCTTTCTTT	CASSLEGGTNTEAFF
NA	NA	TRBV11-3	TRBJ2-1	TGTGCCAGCAGCTTAGATCTGACAGAGCAGTTCTTC	CASSLDLTEQFF